The clone carrying this T cell receptor beta chain was observed a handful of times. These data are taken from a study of naive and memory T cell subsets. This CDR3 has 13 residues. Germline-derived CDR1 and CDR2 are MDHEN and SYDVKM. Trimming cost V 6 bases and J 3 bases, with 12 bases left between them. Two oligonucleotides, mixed equimolar, formed the beta constant-region primer covering TRBC1 and TRBC2. The ligated cDNA underwent four PCR rounds using SP2 and nested alpha and beta constant-region primers. Each CDR3 protein is one row after TCRdb ran MiXCR on the UMI-ligation and nested PCR reads. The sample lists some 31,000 distinct CDR3 sequences, 18% occurring once.

The sample was effector memory CD4+ T cells from blood. Stated subset: effector memory, CD45RA- CD27-. The clonotype originates from a human donor in good health. The chain combines TRBV28 with TRBJ2-7; no definite D call. In DNA form, the CDR3 reads TGTGCCAGCAGGACTCACGGATTCTACGAGCAGTACTTC. It translates to CASRTHGFYEQYF.